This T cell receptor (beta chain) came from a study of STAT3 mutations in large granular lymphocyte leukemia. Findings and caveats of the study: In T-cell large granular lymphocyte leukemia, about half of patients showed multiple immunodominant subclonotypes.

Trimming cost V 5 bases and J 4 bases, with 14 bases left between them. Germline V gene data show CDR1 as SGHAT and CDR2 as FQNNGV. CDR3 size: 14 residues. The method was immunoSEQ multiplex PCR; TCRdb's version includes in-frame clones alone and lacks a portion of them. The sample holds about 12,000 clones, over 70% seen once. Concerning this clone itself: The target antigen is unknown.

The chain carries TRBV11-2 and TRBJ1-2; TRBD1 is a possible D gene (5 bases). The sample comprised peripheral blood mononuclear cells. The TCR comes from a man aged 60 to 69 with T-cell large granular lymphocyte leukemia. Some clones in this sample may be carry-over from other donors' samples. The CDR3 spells CASSPTGTGYGYTF. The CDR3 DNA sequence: TGTGCCAGCAGCCCGACGGGGACCGGCTATGGCTACACCTTC.